The 3 T cell receptor beta chains below come from one sample, sequenced in a study of CD8 T cells in Susac syndrome. RNA totalling 0.5 to 1 ug underwent reverse transcription with random hexamers. TCRdb re-analysed the immunoSEQ multiplex PCR reads in MiXCR, keeping a single row per CDR3 protein. The sample holds roughly 80,000 distinct CDR3 sequences, roughly 94% seen once. Sequenced input: CD8+ T cells from PBMCs. These TCRs come from a human donor with Susac syndrome.

The chain has TRBV27 and TRBJ2-1; 11 bases line up with TRBD2. The V segment lost 2 bases and the J segment 7 bases; nucleotides outside the gene matches: 4. Germline V gene lookup returns CDR1 MNHEY and CDR2 SMNVEV (reference sequence). The CDR3 spans 15 residues. The CDR3, as DNA: TGTGCCAGCAGTTTAGGTAGCGGGGGGGGTAATGAGCAGTTCTTC. This translates into CASSLGSGGGNEQFF.

The DNA for the CDR3 is TGTGCCTGGACTAGCGGGGGGGTTACCTACAATGAGCAGTTCTTC. Translated, it gives CAWTSGGVTYNEQFF. The V gene is TRBV30, the J gene TRBJ2-1; 12 bases agree with TRBD2. CDR3 length: 15 amino acids. Per germline, CDR1 GTSNPN and CDR2 SVGIG (reference sequence). V lost 4 bases, J lost 2 bases, and 3 bases stayed unmatched.

The chain uses TRBV24-1 and TRBJ2-3; D remains ambiguous. The CDR3 covers 11 residues. Trimming removed 3 bases at V and 7 bases at J, with 4 bases between. CDR1 and CDR2 (germline): KGHDR, SFDVKD. The DNA of the CDR3 is TGTGCCACCAGTGATACTTATACGCAGTATTTT. Amino acid sequence: CATSDTYTQYF.